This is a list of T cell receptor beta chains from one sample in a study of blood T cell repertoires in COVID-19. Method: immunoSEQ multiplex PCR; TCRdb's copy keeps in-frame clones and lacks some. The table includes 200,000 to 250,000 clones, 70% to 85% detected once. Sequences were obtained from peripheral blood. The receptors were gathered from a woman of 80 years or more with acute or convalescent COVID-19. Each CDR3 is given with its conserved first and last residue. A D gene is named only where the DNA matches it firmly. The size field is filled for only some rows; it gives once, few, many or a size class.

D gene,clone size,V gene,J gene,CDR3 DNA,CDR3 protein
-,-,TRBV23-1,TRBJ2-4,TGCGCCAGCAGCTACAGGGGGGGCATTCAGTACTTC,CASSYRGGIQYF
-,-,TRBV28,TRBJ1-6,TGTGCCAGCAACCCCCGGGCCGGGGGGGGTTCACCCCTCCACTTT,CASNPRAGGGSPLHF
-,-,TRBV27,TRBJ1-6,TGTGCCAGCAGTTTACGGGATCTTCGTAATTCACCCCTCCACTTT,CASSLRDLRNSPLHF
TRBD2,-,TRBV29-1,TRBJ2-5,TGCAGCGTTGTCCTCGGACTAGCGGGGCACCAAGAGACCCAGTACTTC,CSVVLGLAGHQETQYF
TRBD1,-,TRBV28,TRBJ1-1,TGTGCCAGCAGTTTACTGGATACCAGGGGGGCAGTGAACACTGAAGCTTTCTTT,CASSLLDTRGAVNTEAFF
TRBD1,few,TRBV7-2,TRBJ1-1,TGTGCCAGCAGCTTCCAACGGACAGGGAACACTGAAGCTTTCTTT,CASSFQRTGNTEAFF
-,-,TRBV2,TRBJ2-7,TGTGCCAGCAGCGGACAGGGGGTTCGGCTAGCGGGAGAAGAGCAGTACTTC,CASSGQGVRLAGEEQYF
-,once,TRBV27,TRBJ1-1,TGTGCCAGCAGTTTAGGCCCGGGGAGGGCGGATACTGAAGCTTTCTTT,CASSLGPGRADTEAFF
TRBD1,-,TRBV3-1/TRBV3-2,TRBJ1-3,TGTGCCAGCAGCCTACAGGGGGCTGGGGGAAACACCATATATTTT,CASSLQGAGGNTIYF
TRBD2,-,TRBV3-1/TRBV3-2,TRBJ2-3,TGTGCCAGCAGCCGAGAGACTAGCGGGGGAACAGATACGCAGTATTTT,CASSRETSGGTDTQYF
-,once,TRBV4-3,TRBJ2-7,TGCGCCAGCAGCCAAGAAGGCGGGTTCCTATACGAGCAGTACTTC,CASSQEGGFLYEQYF
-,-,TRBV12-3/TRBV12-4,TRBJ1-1,TGTGCCAGCAGCCAGATGAACACTGAAGCTTTCTTT,CASSQMNTEAFF
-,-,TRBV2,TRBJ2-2,TGTGCCAGCAGTGATTTCTCGAACACCGGGGAGCTGTTTTTT,CASSDFSNTGELFF
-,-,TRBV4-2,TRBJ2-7,TGTGCCAGCAGCCATGACGGGATTCCCTACGAGCAGTACTTC,CASSHDGIPYEQYF
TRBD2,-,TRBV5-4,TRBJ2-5,TGTGCCAGCAGCTTGTTTGGACTAGCGGGGCCAGAGACCCAGTACTTC,CASSLFGLAGPETQYF
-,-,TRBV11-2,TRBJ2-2,TGTGCCAGCAGCTTAGGTGGTAGTGGGTGGAGCACCGGGGAGCTGTTTTTT,CASSLGGSGWSTGELFF